A selection of T cell receptor beta chains follows, all from one sample in a study of OX40 agonist ivuxolimab in advanced cancers. Profiled with immunoSEQ multiplex PCR; TCRdb holds only in-frame clones, not every one. The profile covers fewer than 55,000 clones, with approximately 80% appearing a single time and 6.8% taken by the ten largest. The material was CD4+ or CD8+ T cells sorted from blood, obtained in a trial of the OX40 agonist ivuxolimab. The source is an adult with an advanced solid tumor such as melanoma, head and neck, liver or kidney cancer. CDR3s include the opening cysteine and the closing phenylalanine or tryptophan. A D gene is named only where the DNA matches it firmly. Not all rows give a size; the values are once, few, many and, for expanded clones, a class.

14	TRBV27	TRBD2	-	TRBJ2-7	CASSLQRGRHEQYF	TGTGCCAGCAGTTTGCAGCGGGGCCGGCACGAGCAGTACTTC
13	TRBV7-6	-	few	TRBJ2-1	CASSPDGFNEQFF	TGTGCCAGCAGCCCTGATGGGTTCAATGAGCAGTTCTTC
12	TRBV11-2	-	once	TRBJ1-2	CASSLITYGYTF	TGTGCCAGCAGCTTAATCACCTATGGCTACACCTTC
14	TRBV7-9	-	-	TRBJ1-2	CASSPADVFYGYTF	TGTGCCAGCAGCCCCGCGGACGTTTTCTATGGCTACACCTTC
14	TRBV5-1	-	-	TRBJ2-1	CASSERGTGIEQFF	TGCGCCAGCAGTGAACGAGGCACGGGGATTGAGCAGTTCTTC
17	TRBV13	TRBD2	once	TRBJ2-7	CASSLADGSGRSYEQYF	TGTGCCAGCAGCTTAGCGGATGGGAGCGGGAGGAGTTACGAGCAGTACTTC
13	TRBV5-1	-	-	TRBJ2-7	CASSLIGSYEQYF	TGCGCCAGCAGCTTGATTGGGAGCTACGAGCAGTACTTC
13	TRBV2	-	-	TRBJ2-1	CACGKSSYNEQFF	TGTGCTTGCGGGAAAAGCTCCTACAATGAGCAGTTCTTC
15	TRBV9	TRBD2	-	TRBJ2-1	CASSRDGGGYNEQFF	TGTGCCAGCTCTCGGGACGGGGGGGGCTACAATGAGCAGTTCTTC
17	TRBV5-3	TRBD2	-	TRBJ2-1	CARRPGRAGLVWDEQFF	TGTGCCAGAAGACCTGGCCGAGCGGGATTGGTTTGGGATGAGCAGTTCTTC
15	TRBV19	TRBD2	once	TRBJ2-3	CATRGAGGDTDTQYF	TGTGCCACGCGGGGGGCGGGAGGTGACACAGATACGCAGTATTTT
14	TRBV6-6	TRBD1	-	TRBJ1-2	CASSLTGSNYGYTF	TGTGCCAGCAGTCTGACAGGGTCGAACTATGGCTACACCTTC
17	TRBV29-1	TRBD2	-	TRBJ2-4	CSVEGGLAGVTGNIQYF	TGCAGCGTTGAAGGCGGACTAGCGGGAGTTACCGGAAACATTCAGTACTTC
15	TRBV19	TRBD2	-	TRBJ2-7	CASTKGTSGGGEQYF	TGTGCCAGTACCAAGGGGACTAGCGGGGGAGGGGAGCAGTACTTC
11	TRBV30	-	-	TRBJ1-1	CAWSWEGRAFF	TGTGCCTGGAGTTGGGAGGGTCGGGCTTTCTTT
12	TRBV6-5	-	-	TRBJ1-1	CASSTDGAEAFF	TGTGCCAGCAGTACAGACGGGGCCGAAGCTTTCTTT
15	TRBV7-7	-	-	TRBJ2-1	CASSFGQGPYNEQFF	TGTGCCAGCAGCTTCGGCCAGGGGCCTTACAATGAGCAGTTCTTC
13	TRBV19	-	few	TRBJ1-2	CASNDVLGGHYTF	TGTGCCAGTAATGATGTCTTAGGAGGGCACTACACCTTC
14	TRBV27	-	-	TRBJ1-1	CASSLQVKNTEAFF	TGTGCCAGCAGTTTGCAGGTAAAGAACACTGAAGCTTTCTTT
14	TRBV19	-	few	TRBJ1-2	CASSIRPPTGGYTF	TGTGCCAGTAGTATTAGGCCCCCCACGGGAGGCTACACCTTC
16	TRBV30	TRBD2	-	TRBJ2-3	CAWSVGLAGDTDAQYF	TGTGCCTGGAGTGTAGGACTAGCGGGAGACACAGATGCGCAGTATTTT
12	TRBV7-9	-	-	TRBJ2-6	CASRKGANVLTF	TGTGCCAGCAGGAAAGGGGCCAACGTCCTGACTTTC
17	TRBV19	-	-	TRBJ1-2	CASSSFVQGTTNYGYTF	TGTGCCAGTAGTAGTTTCGTACAGGGCACTACTAACTATGGCTACACCTTC
14	TRBV6-5	TRBD1	once	TRBJ1-1	CATYRPTGGTEAFF	TGTGCCACCTACCGCCCAACAGGGGGAACTGAAGCTTTCTTT
15	TRBV7-6	-	-	TRBJ2-7	CASSLDSAGLYEQYF	TGTGCCAGCAGCTTAGACTCGGCGGGACTCTACGAGCAGTACTTC
14	TRBV19	-	-	TRBJ2-3	CASQGGAATDTQYF	TGTGCCAGTCAGGGGGGGGCCGCCACAGATACGCAGTATTTT
14	TRBV5-6	-	-	TRBJ1-1	CASSLAQSHTEAFF	TGTGCCAGCAGCTTGGCTCAGTCACACACTGAAGCTTTCTTT
13	TRBV5-1	-	-	TRBJ2-7	CASSLGSSYEQYF	TGCGCCAGCAGCTTGGGGTCCTCCTACGAGCAGTACTTC
15	TRBV6-9	-	-	TRBJ1-2	CASSYPPGPAYGYTF	TGTGCCAGCAGTTACCCCCCAGGTCCCGCGTATGGCTACACCTTC
13	TRBV27	-	-	TRBJ2-3	CASSLQASQPQYF	TGTGCCAGCAGTCTTCAGGCGAGTCAGCCCCAGTATTTT
16	TRBV30	TRBD1	-	TRBJ2-1	CAWSAWDRGRNNEQFF	TGTGCCTGGAGCGCGTGGGACAGGGGGAGAAACAATGAGCAGTTCTTC
14	TRBV7-2	-	-	TRBJ2-5	CASSLAGVGETQYF	TGTGCCAGCAGCTTAGCGGGAGTGGGTGAGACCCAGTACTTC
15	TRBV5-4	-	few	TRBJ2-7	CASSLELGRGYEQYF	TGTGCCAGCAGCTTGGAATTGGGCAGGGGCTACGAGCAGTACTTC
13	TRBV30	-	-	TRBJ1-5	CAWSTTAGQPQHF	TGTGCCTGGAGTACGACAGCCGGTCAGCCCCAGCATTTT
14	TRBV6-5	TRBD1	-	TRBJ2-1	CASRGQGAYNEQFF	TGTGCCAGCAGAGGACAGGGGGCCTACAATGAGCAGTTCTTC
14	TRBV5-1	-	-	TRBJ2-1	CASNRDQIYNEQFF	TGCGCCAGCAACCGGGACCAGATCTACAATGAGCAGTTCTTC
14	TRBV5-6	-	-	TRBJ1-5	CASSWGHAEQPQHF	TGTGCCAGCAGCTGGGGACACGCCGAGCAGCCCCAGCATTTT
15	TRBV19	TRBD1	-	TRBJ2-7	CASRGTGSGSYEQYF	TGTGCCAGTAGGGGGACAGGATCGGGCTCCTACGAGCAGTACTTC
17	TRBV5-1	TRBD2	-	TRBJ2-1	CASSARLVAGGDNEQFF	TGCGCCAGCAGCGCTCGGCTAGTAGCGGGAGGGGACAATGAGCAGTTCTTC
11	TRBV7-9	-	few	TRBJ2-7	CASSQTQSQYF	TGTGCCAGCAGCCAAACCCAATCCCAGTACTTC
13	TRBV7-2	-	-	TRBJ1-5	CASSLMRDQPQHF	TGTGCCAGCAGCTTAATGAGGGATCAGCCCCAGCATTTT
16	TRBV7-9	TRBD1	-	TRBJ2-2	CASSLAGGQGTGELFF	TGTGCCAGCAGCTTAGCGGGTGGACAGGGCACCGGGGAGCTGTTTTTT
15	TRBV7-2	TRBD1	-	TRBJ2-1	CASSVTGGPYNEQFF	TGTGCCAGCAGTGTCACAGGGGGCCCATACAATGAGCAGTTCTTC
13	TRBV5-6	TRBD2	-	TRBJ2-7	CASSLAGVYEQYF	TGTGCCAGCAGCTTAGCGGGAGTTTACGAGCAGTACTTC
17	TRBV4-3	-	-	TRBJ1-5	CASSQDGRGGSNQPQHF	TGCGCCAGCAGCCAAGATGGGAGGGGTGGTAGCAATCAGCCCCAGCATTTT
14	TRBV7-2	-	-	TRBJ2-7	CASSLKTGNYEQYF	TGTGCCAGCAGCTTAAAAACAGGGAACTACGAGCAGTACTTC
13	TRBV5-1	-	few	TRBJ2-4	CASSLAPENIQYF	TGCGCCAGCAGCTTGGCCCCTGAGAACATTCAGTACTTC